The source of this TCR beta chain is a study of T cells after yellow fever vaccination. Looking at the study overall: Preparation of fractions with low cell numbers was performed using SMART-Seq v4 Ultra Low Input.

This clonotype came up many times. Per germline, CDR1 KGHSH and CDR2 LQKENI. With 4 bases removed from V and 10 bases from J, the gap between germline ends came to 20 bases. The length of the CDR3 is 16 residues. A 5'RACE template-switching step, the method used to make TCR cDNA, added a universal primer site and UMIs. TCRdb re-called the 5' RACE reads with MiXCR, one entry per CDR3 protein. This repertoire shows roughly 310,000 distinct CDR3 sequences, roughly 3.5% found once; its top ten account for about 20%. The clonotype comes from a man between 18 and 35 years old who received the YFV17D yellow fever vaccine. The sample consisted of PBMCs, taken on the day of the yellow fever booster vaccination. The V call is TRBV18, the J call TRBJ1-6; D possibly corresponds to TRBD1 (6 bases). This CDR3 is CASSRLDGGAGSPLHF. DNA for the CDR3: TGTGCCAGCTCACGACTAGATGGGGGCGCCGGATCACCCCTCCACTTT.